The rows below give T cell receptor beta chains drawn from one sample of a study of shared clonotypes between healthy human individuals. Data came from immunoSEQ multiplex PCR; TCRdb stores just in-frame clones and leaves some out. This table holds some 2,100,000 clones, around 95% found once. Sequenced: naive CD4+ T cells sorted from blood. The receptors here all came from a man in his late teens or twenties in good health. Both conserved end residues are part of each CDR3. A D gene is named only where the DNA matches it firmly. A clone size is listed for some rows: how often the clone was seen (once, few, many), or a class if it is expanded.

cdr3_aa: CASSGGAAGGPLSQYF
cdr3_nt: TGTGCCAGCAGCGGAGGGGCTGCGGGAGGGCCCTTGTCCCAGTACTTC
d_call: TRBD2
clone_size: NA
j_call: TRBJ2-5
v_call: TRBV5-4

cdr3_aa: CASSLGVGGSPLHF
cdr3_nt: TGTGCCAGCAGTTTGGGAGTCGGAGGATCACCCCTCCACTTT
d_call: NA
clone_size: NA
j_call: TRBJ1-6
v_call: TRBV27

cdr3_aa: CASSLLRTTDTQYF
cdr3_nt: TGTGCCAGCAGCTTATTGCGGACGACAGATACGCAGTATTTT
d_call: NA
clone_size: NA
j_call: TRBJ2-3
v_call: TRBV7-2

cdr3_aa: CASNSGTVNSPLHF
cdr3_nt: TGCGCCAGTAACTCCGGGACAGTAAATTCACCCCTCCACTTT
d_call: TRBD1
clone_size: NA
j_call: TRBJ1-6
v_call: TRBV5-1

cdr3_aa: CASSYSLVEPGELFF
cdr3_nt: TGTGCCAGCAGTTATTCACTAGTGGAGCCCGGGGAGCTGTTTTTT
d_call: NA
clone_size: once
j_call: TRBJ2-2
v_call: TRBV6-6

cdr3_aa: CASSQGTSGGSYNEQFF
cdr3_nt: TGCGCCAGCAGCCAAGGGACTAGCGGGGGGTCCTACAATGAGCAGTTCTTC
d_call: TRBD2
clone_size: NA
j_call: TRBJ2-1
v_call: TRBV4-3

cdr3_aa: CASTGAAGGETQYF
cdr3_nt: TGTGCCAGCACCGGGGCCGCGGGGGGAGAGACCCAGTACTTC
d_call: TRBD2
clone_size: NA
j_call: TRBJ2-5
v_call: TRBV6-5

cdr3_aa: CASSGQGPNEQYF
cdr3_nt: TGTGCCAGCTCGGGACAGGGACCTAACGAGCAGTACTTC
d_call: TRBD1
clone_size: NA
j_call: TRBJ2-7
v_call: TRBV2

cdr3_aa: CASINRDALHGYTF
cdr3_nt: TGTGCCAGCATTAATAGGGACGCCCTACATGGCTACACCTTC
d_call: NA
clone_size: once
j_call: TRBJ1-2
v_call: TRBV6-1

cdr3_aa: CASSLFTRDQYF
cdr3_nt: TGTGCCAGCAGTTTATTTACCCGGGACCAGTACTTC
d_call: NA
clone_size: NA
j_call: TRBJ2-5
v_call: TRBV28

cdr3_aa: CASSLGVPGYTF
cdr3_nt: TGTGCCAGCAGCTTAGGGGTTCCGGGCTACACCTTC
d_call: NA
clone_size: NA
j_call: TRBJ1-2
v_call: TRBV7-9

cdr3_aa: CASSVAGNTEQYF
cdr3_nt: TGCGCCAGCAGTGTGGCAGGGAATACCGAGCAGTACTTC
d_call: NA
clone_size: NA
j_call: TRBJ2-7
v_call: TRBV10-2

cdr3_aa: CASSYRDSQETQYF
cdr3_nt: TGCGCCAGCAGCTACCGGGACAGCCAAGAGACCCAGTACTTC
d_call: TRBD1
clone_size: NA
j_call: TRBJ2-5
v_call: TRBV5-1

cdr3_aa: CAWTLGQGLEQYF
cdr3_nt: TGTGCCTGGACCTTGGGACAGGGTCTCGAGCAGTACTTC
d_call: TRBD1
clone_size: NA
j_call: TRBJ2-7
v_call: TRBV30

cdr3_aa: CASSLRGDNSPLHF
cdr3_nt: TGCGCCAGCAGCTTGAGGGGGGATAATTCACCCCTCCACTTT
d_call: NA
clone_size: NA
j_call: TRBJ1-6
v_call: TRBV5-1

cdr3_aa: CASGGRQGYEQYF
cdr3_nt: TGTGCCAGTGGGGGGAGGCAAGGCTACGAGCAGTACTTC
d_call: NA
clone_size: NA
j_call: TRBJ2-7
v_call: TRBV2

cdr3_aa: CASSEGDRYGEKLFF
cdr3_nt: TGTGCCAGCAGCGAGGGGGACAGGTATGGTGAAAAACTGTTTTTT
d_call: TRBD1
clone_size: NA
j_call: TRBJ1-4
v_call: TRBV9

cdr3_aa: CASSPENSPLHF
cdr3_nt: TGTGCCAGCAGCCCTGAAAATTCACCCCTCCACTTT
d_call: NA
clone_size: NA
j_call: TRBJ1-6
v_call: TRBV7-2

cdr3_aa: CASSPQGQGNTGELFF
cdr3_nt: TGTGCCAGCTCACCACAAGGACAGGGTAACACCGGGGAGCTGTTTTTT
d_call: TRBD1
clone_size: NA
j_call: TRBJ2-2
v_call: TRBV18

cdr3_aa: CASSDWGSLNSTDTQYF
cdr3_nt: TGTGCCAGCAGCGATTGGGGTAGCCTGAATAGCACAGATACGCAGTATTTT
d_call: NA
clone_size: NA
j_call: TRBJ2-3
v_call: TRBV5-6

cdr3_aa: CASSADRINTEAFF
cdr3_nt: TGTGCCAGCAGTGCCGACAGGATCAACACTGAAGCTTTCTTT
d_call: NA
clone_size: NA
j_call: TRBJ1-1
v_call: TRBV25-1

cdr3_aa: CAWSTGKTEAFF
cdr3_nt: TGTGCCTGGAGTACAGGGAAGACTGAAGCTTTCTTT
d_call: NA
clone_size: NA
j_call: TRBJ1-1
v_call: TRBV30

cdr3_aa: CASSPETGAYGNTIYF
cdr3_nt: TGTGCCAGCAGCCCAGAGACAGGGGCATATGGAAACACCATATATTTT
d_call: TRBD1
clone_size: once
j_call: TRBJ1-3
v_call: TRBV11-2

cdr3_aa: CASSLNPNNSPLHF
cdr3_nt: TGCGCCAGCAGCTTGAACCCTAATAATTCACCCCTCCACTTT
d_call: NA
clone_size: NA
j_call: TRBJ1-6
v_call: TRBV5-1

cdr3_aa: CASNPGTGGGVGNEQFF
cdr3_nt: TGTGCCAGCAACCCCGGGACAGGGGGAGGTGTGGGCAATGAGCAGTTCTTC
d_call: TRBD1
clone_size: NA
j_call: TRBJ2-1
v_call: TRBV9

cdr3_aa: CASSSGLAVTYEQYF
cdr3_nt: TGTGCCAGCAGTTCTGGACTAGCCGTTACCTACGAGCAGTACTTC
d_call: TRBD2
clone_size: NA
j_call: TRBJ2-7
v_call: TRBV2

cdr3_aa: CASSLPGPSNQPQHF
cdr3_nt: TGCGCCAGCAGCCTCCCGGGTCCCAGCAATCAGCCCCAGCATTTT
d_call: NA
clone_size: NA
j_call: TRBJ1-5
v_call: TRBV4-1

cdr3_aa: CASSLLTSRSSYLYEQYF
cdr3_nt: TGTGCCAGCAGCTTATTGACTTCTCGATCTAGCTATTTATACGAGCAGTACTTC
d_call: NA
clone_size: NA
j_call: TRBJ2-7
v_call: TRBV11-2

cdr3_aa: CASSLQGLAGNTIYF
cdr3_nt: TGTGCCAGCAGCCTTCAGGGGCTGGCTGGAAACACCATATATTTT
d_call: NA
clone_size: NA
j_call: TRBJ1-3
v_call: TRBV5-8

cdr3_aa: CASIKRGTGYTF
cdr3_nt: TGTGCCAGCATCAAGAGGGGAACTGGCTACACCTTC
d_call: NA
clone_size: NA
j_call: TRBJ1-2
v_call: TRBV7-2

cdr3_aa: CAWSVWSGYTGELFF
cdr3_nt: TGTGCCTGGAGTGTATGGTCGGGGTACACCGGGGAGCTGTTTTTT
d_call: NA
clone_size: NA
j_call: TRBJ2-2
v_call: TRBV30

cdr3_aa: CASSVIDSSNQPQHF
cdr3_nt: TGTGCCAGCAGTGTAATCGACAGCAGCAATCAGCCCCAGCATTTT
d_call: NA
clone_size: NA
j_call: TRBJ1-5
v_call: TRBV6-4

cdr3_aa: CASSPSTGRGPTDTQYF
cdr3_nt: TGTGCCAGCAGTCCATCCACTGGCAGGGGCCCCACAGATACGCAGTATTTT
d_call: NA
clone_size: NA
j_call: TRBJ2-3
v_call: TRBV28

cdr3_aa: CASSVAGTAGTQYF
cdr3_nt: TGTGCCAGCAGCGTAGCGGGGACCGCAGGGACCCAGTACTTC
d_call: NA
clone_size: NA
j_call: TRBJ2-5
v_call: TRBV9

cdr3_aa: CASSLIPEYEQYF
cdr3_nt: TGCGCCAGCAGCTTAATTCCGGAATACGAGCAGTACTTC
d_call: NA
clone_size: NA
j_call: TRBJ2-7
v_call: TRBV5-1

cdr3_aa: CASSLVGGTEAFF
cdr3_nt: TGTGCCAGCAGCTTAGTGGGCGGCACTGAAGCTTTCTTT
d_call: NA
clone_size: NA
j_call: TRBJ1-1
v_call: TRBV11-2

cdr3_aa: CASGPGQSGNTIYF
cdr3_nt: TGTGCCAGCGGCCCGGGGCAGTCTGGAAACACCATATATTTT
d_call: NA
clone_size: NA
j_call: TRBJ1-3
v_call: TRBV2

cdr3_aa: CASSQTLSRTGLSGNTIYF
cdr3_nt: TGCGCCAGCAGCCAAACGTTATCTCGGACAGGCCTTTCTGGAAACACCATATATTTT
d_call: TRBD1
clone_size: NA
j_call: TRBJ1-3
v_call: TRBV4-1

cdr3_aa: CASSLAQGSYNEQFF
cdr3_nt: TGTGCCAGCAGCTTAGCCCAGGGATCCTACAATGAGCAGTTCTTC
d_call: NA
clone_size: NA
j_call: TRBJ2-1
v_call: TRBV7-6

cdr3_aa: CAWTDNQETQYF
cdr3_nt: TGTGCCTGGACCGACAACCAAGAGACCCAGTACTTC
d_call: NA
clone_size: once
j_call: TRBJ2-5
v_call: TRBV30

cdr3_aa: CASSFSRATQYF
cdr3_nt: TGTGCCAGCAGCTTCAGTCGGGCGACGCAGTATTTT
d_call: NA
clone_size: NA
j_call: TRBJ2-3
v_call: TRBV7-2

cdr3_aa: CASSLATAGGRIWNEQFF
cdr3_nt: TGTGCCAGCAGCTTGGCCACAGCGGGGGGCCGGATATGGAATGAGCAGTTCTTC
d_call: TRBD2
clone_size: once
j_call: TRBJ2-1
v_call: TRBV5-4

cdr3_aa: CASSPGNYGYTF
cdr3_nt: TGTGCCAGCAGTCCAGGGAACTATGGCTACACCTTC
d_call: NA
clone_size: once
j_call: TRBJ1-2
v_call: TRBV6-5

cdr3_aa: CASRSTGTGGLNIQYF
cdr3_nt: TGTGCCAGCAGATCTACCGGGACAGGGGGCTTAAACATTCAGTACTTC
d_call: TRBD1
clone_size: NA
j_call: TRBJ2-4
v_call: TRBV5-6

cdr3_aa: CSVEGATNEKLFF
cdr3_nt: TGCAGCGTTGAGGGAGCAACTAATGAAAAACTGTTTTTT
d_call: NA
clone_size: NA
j_call: TRBJ1-4
v_call: TRBV29-1

cdr3_aa: CASSLDRATDTQYF
cdr3_nt: TGTGCCAGCAGCTTGGACAGGGCGACAGATACGCAGTATTTT
d_call: NA
clone_size: once
j_call: TRBJ2-3
v_call: TRBV5-8

cdr3_aa: CASSSGVGLNQPQHF
cdr3_nt: TGTGCCAGCAGTTCAGGGGTTGGTCTCAATCAGCCCCAGCATTTT
d_call: NA
clone_size: NA
j_call: TRBJ1-5
v_call: TRBV6-5

cdr3_aa: CASSQTGALYGYTF
cdr3_nt: TGCGCCAGCAGCCAGACAGGAGCCCTTTATGGCTACACCTTC
d_call: NA
clone_size: NA
j_call: TRBJ1-2
v_call: TRBV4-1

cdr3_aa: CASSLWLNGYTF
cdr3_nt: TGTGCCAGCAGCCTTTGGTTGAATGGCTACACCTTC
d_call: NA
clone_size: NA
j_call: TRBJ1-2
v_call: TRBV7-9

cdr3_aa: CASSPWGQGISPLHF
cdr3_nt: TGTGCCAGCAGTCCATGGGGACAGGGGATATCACCCCTCCACTTT
d_call: TRBD1
clone_size: NA
j_call: TRBJ1-6
v_call: TRBV27